This TCR beta chain was sequenced in a study of blood T cell repertoires in COVID-19. Study summary: COVID-19 samples, acute and convalescent, were from the United States, Italy and Spain. PBMCs, B-cell-depleted T cells, or T cells provided the cDNA or gDNA that made up the material.

Authors' methods: Amplification from reference gene primers served as the basis for estimated nucleated cell counts. The protocol was immunoSEQ multiplex PCR, while the TCRdb copy is restricted to in-frame clones and leaves out a portion. That table supplies the V and J calls and clone size; D and trimming were determined from the DNA. This table holds over 85,000 clones, around four fifths found once. From germline, CDR1 is ENHRY and CDR2 SYGVKD. This CDR3 spans 14 amino acids. V shed 6 bases and J shed 5 bases, with 16 bases lying between them. The sample was peripheral blood. V is TRBV10-3 and J is TRBJ2-5, with D perhaps matching TRBD2 (6 bases). The receptor comes from a woman in her seventies with acute or convalescent COVID-19. The CDR3 loop is CAIRGDFSLETQYF. The CDR3, as DNA: TGTGCCATCAGGGGGGACTTTTCTTTGGAGACCCAGTACTTC.